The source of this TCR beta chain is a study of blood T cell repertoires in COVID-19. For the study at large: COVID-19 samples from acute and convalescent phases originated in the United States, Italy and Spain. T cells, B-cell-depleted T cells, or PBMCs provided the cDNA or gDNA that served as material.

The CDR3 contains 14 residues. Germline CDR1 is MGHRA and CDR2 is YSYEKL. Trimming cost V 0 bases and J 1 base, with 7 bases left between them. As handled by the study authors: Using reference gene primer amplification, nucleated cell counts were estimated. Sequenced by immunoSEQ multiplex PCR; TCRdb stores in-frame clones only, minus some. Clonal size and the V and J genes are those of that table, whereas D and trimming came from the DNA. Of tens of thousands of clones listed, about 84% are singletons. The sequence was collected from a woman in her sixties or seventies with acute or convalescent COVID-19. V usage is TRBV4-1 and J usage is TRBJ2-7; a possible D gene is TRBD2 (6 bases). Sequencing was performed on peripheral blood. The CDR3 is CASSQERESYEQYF. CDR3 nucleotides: TGCGCCAGCAGCCAAGAGCGGGAATCCTACGAGCAGTACTTC.